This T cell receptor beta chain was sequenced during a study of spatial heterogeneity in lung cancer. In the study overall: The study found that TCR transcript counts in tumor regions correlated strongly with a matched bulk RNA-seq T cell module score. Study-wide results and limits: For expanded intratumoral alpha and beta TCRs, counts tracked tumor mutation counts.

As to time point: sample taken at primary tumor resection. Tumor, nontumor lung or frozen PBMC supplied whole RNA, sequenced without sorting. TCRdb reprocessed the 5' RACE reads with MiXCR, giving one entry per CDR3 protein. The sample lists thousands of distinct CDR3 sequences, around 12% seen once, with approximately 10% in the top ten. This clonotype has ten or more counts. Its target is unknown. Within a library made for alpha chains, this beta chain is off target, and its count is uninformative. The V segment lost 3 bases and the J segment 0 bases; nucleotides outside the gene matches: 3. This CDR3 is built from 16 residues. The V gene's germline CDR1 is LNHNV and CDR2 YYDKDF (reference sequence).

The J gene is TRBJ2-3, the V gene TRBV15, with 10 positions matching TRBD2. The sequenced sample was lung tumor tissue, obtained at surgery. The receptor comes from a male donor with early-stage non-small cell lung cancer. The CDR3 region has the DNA TGTGCCACCAGCAGGAGCGGGAGGGCTAGCACAGATACGCAGTATTTT. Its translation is CATSRSGRASTDTQYF.